The present entry profiles one T cell receptor (beta chain) with its context. This receptor's antigen is unknown. No clone much larger than this one lies a single base away; base qualities are absent. Using the deep immunoSEQ assay, multiplex PCR amplified TCR CDR3 regions from genomic DNA. For each cell subset, the extracted genomic DNA was distributed evenly across all wells of several immunoSEQ 96-well plates, and each plate served as one replicate. For sorted subsets, each replicate PCR was loaded with around 220 ng genomic DNA, equivalent to about 33,000 T cell genomes. Purified libraries were quantified with a Qubit 3.0 fluorometer, sized on a Bioanalyzer 2100, and re-quantified with the KAPA Library Quantification kit. Every immunoSEQ 96-well plate was sequenced on a dedicated single-read 150-cycle Illumina NextSeq 550 flow cell. The published analysis was carried out like this. Because the immunoSEQ output held only junctional sequences and lacked quality scores, the filtering could not match the filtering applied to full-length reads. Sequences were annotated with PyIR, a Python wrapper for IgBLAST v1.9, and V/J genes and CDR3 were assigned using IMGT germline references. Any read was removed if the V/J assignment was weak (E-value above 1e-6), the CDR3 was missing, or the read contained stop codons, out-of-frame junctions, or ambiguous translated residues. V3J clonotypes were defined by identical inferred V gene, J gene, and CDR3 amino acid sequence. To compute the percentage overlap between repertoires, the number of shared unique clonotypes was divided by the size of the smaller repertoire. RTK rarefaction, the Chao1 estimator, and Recon v2.1 estimates of unobserved clonotypes were used to assess repertoire richness. Generation probabilities were computed with OLGA for all TCRbeta clonotypes obtained by the gDNA method from several donors. TCRdb took over this immuneACCESS table, retaining in-frame rearrangements with V and J assigned. Such tables are incomplete; in checked studies, under half of the missing clones stem from an unresolved V gene, and the remainder is unexplained. D and trimming come from the DNA, and the V and J calls and clone size come from that table. Counted in this sample were 2.3 million or so clones; more than 80% of them appeared once. The biggest ten clones account for 0.35% to 0.5% of the sample.

CDR1 and CDR2 (SGHRS, YFSETQ) derive from the germline V gene. Trimming removed 0 bases from V and 3 bases from J; the gene matches leave 3 bases unexplained. The CDR3 measures 14 amino acids from cysteine to phenylalanine. Left in the record is the CDR3 DNA by itself, 42 bases read in frame from the first base. Healthy HIV-negative adults with no recently reported acute infections or vaccinations were included as donors. Every donor was a Caucasian adult residing in Nashville, Tennessee, USA. CD4+ T cells were enriched through magnetic negative selection, after which naive cells were positively selected on CD45RA and the remaining negative fraction served as the memory subset. Blood was collected by leukapheresis, and PBMCs were isolated by Ficoll-Histopaque density gradient centrifugation and then cryopreserved in liquid nitrogen vapor phase. Purity and quantity of every magnetically sorted T cell population were checked by analytical flow cytometry. Each sorted fraction had its genomic DNA isolated and then quantified by UV absorbance on a Nanodrop 2000c.

The data were taken from a study of shared clonotypes between healthy human individuals (dated by TCRdb to 2020 to 2021). Looking at the study overall: Two women and a few men aged 18 to 49 years were included in the cohort. To estimate repertoire size and how much clonotype sharing occurs between individuals, the study deeply sequenced the blood TCR repertoires of five healthy adults. To increase sequencing depth and limit assay-specific biases, TCR repertoire library preparation and sequencing were carried out by different laboratories using diverse techniques. For each donor, CD4 naive and CD4 memory were each run on three plates, CD8 naive on two plates, and CD8 memory on one plate. Between about 0.94 and 8.9 billion PBMCs per donor were obtained by leukapheresis. What the work shows at the level of the full study, not this receptor alone: Sampling was restricted to blood, and TCR repertoires in tissue are likely to differ from TCR repertoires in blood. Even with the large sequencing depth, rarefaction of the sorted-subset datasets indicated that sequencing was incomplete. Clonotypes shared by all four sorted-subset donors showed higher generation probabilities than non-shared clonotypes. Based on pairwise subsampling, the degree of clonotype sharing among donors was expected to be affected by sequencing depth. Naive subsets generally had larger estimated clonotype richness than memory subsets. Across a few donors, approximately 4.6% of naive CD4, approximately 3.6% of naive CD8, 2% to 2.5% of memory CD4, and under 0.45% of memory CD8 clonotypes were shared. The genetic and exposure-history diversity represented was limited by the small number of donors.

This receptor was identified in a man younger than 30 in good health. Some clones in this sample may be carry-over from other donors' samples. This chain joins TRBV5-1 to TRBJ2-7; 7 nucleotides in the junction match TRBD2. The sequenced sample was naive CD4+ T cells from PBMCs. The intended sense of this specimen's cell subset or site label: CD45RA+ positively selected. The CDR3 region has the sequence CASSLGDYIYEQYF. DNA sequence: TGCGCCAGCAGCTTGGGGGACTACATCTACGAGCAGTACTTC.